This is a list of T cell receptor beta chains from one sample in a study of persistence of HIV-infected CD4 T cells. Method: immunoSEQ multiplex PCR; TCRdb's copy keeps in-frame clones and lacks some. The sample includes 35,000 to 50,000 clones, more than 70% of them seen just once. Their specific antigens are unknown. Sequenced here: CD4+ T cells sorted from PBMCs after 18-hour stimulation, sampled from a patient who received antiretroviral therapy. Receptors were obtained from an adult man with HIV who was CMV-seropositive. Each CDR3 is given with its conserved first and last residue. The D gene is left open where the match is weak. Rows may omit the clone size; those that give it use once, few, many or a size class.

d_gene: -; v_gene: TRBV6-1; abundance: -; j_gene: TRBJ2-4; CDR3nt: TGTGCCAGCAGTGAAGCGAGCAGGAACATTCAGTACTTC; CDR3aa: CASSEASRNIQYF
d_gene: -; v_gene: TRBV11-2; abundance: -; j_gene: TRBJ2-2; CDR3nt: TGTGCCAGCACCCCGAATGAGAGGCTAAACACCGGGGAGCTGTTTTTT; CDR3aa: CASTPNERLNTGELFF
d_gene: -; v_gene: TRBV19; abundance: once; j_gene: TRBJ1-2; CDR3nt: TGTGCCAGTAGTTCAGGACTGTTATATGGCTACACCTTC; CDR3aa: CASSSGLLYGYTF
d_gene: -; v_gene: TRBV12-5; abundance: -; j_gene: TRBJ1-4; CDR3nt: TGTGCTAGTGGTTTGTATGAAAAACTGTTTTTT; CDR3aa: CASGLYEKLFF
d_gene: -; v_gene: TRBV18; abundance: -; j_gene: TRBJ2-7; CDR3nt: TGTGCCAGCTCAAACAACTACGAGCAGTACTTC; CDR3aa: CASSNNYEQYF
d_gene: -; v_gene: TRBV12-3/TRBV12-4; abundance: -; j_gene: TRBJ2-7; CDR3nt: TGTGCCAGCAGTTTCGACTCGCCCCGAGAGCAGTACTTC; CDR3aa: CASSFDSPREQYF
d_gene: -; v_gene: TRBV10-3; abundance: -; j_gene: TRBJ1-5; CDR3nt: TGTGCCATCAGTGACAGGGTCAATCAGCCCCAGCATTTT; CDR3aa: CAISDRVNQPQHF
d_gene: -; v_gene: TRBV29-1; abundance: -; j_gene: TRBJ1-4; CDR3nt: TGCAGCGTTGAAAAGGGAGGGTCTCGAAAACTGTTTTTT; CDR3aa: CSVEKGGSRKLFF
d_gene: -; v_gene: TRBV21-1; abundance: -; j_gene: TRBJ1-2; CDR3nt: TGTGCCAGCAGCAAAACCGGGGACTATGGCTACACCTTC; CDR3aa: CASSKTGDYGYTF
d_gene: -; v_gene: TRBV14; abundance: -; j_gene: TRBJ1-6; CDR3nt: TGTGCCAGCAGCCTCGCCAATTCACCCCTCCACTTT; CDR3aa: CASSLANSPLHF
d_gene: -; v_gene: TRBV5-1; abundance: -; j_gene: TRBJ2-3; CDR3nt: TGCGCCAGCAGCTTGGCCGGGGTCCAGACAGATACGCAGTATTTT; CDR3aa: CASSLAGVQTDTQYF
d_gene: -; v_gene: TRBV18; abundance: -; j_gene: TRBJ1-4; CDR3nt: TGTGCCAGCTCACCAGGAGAGAGTCGCCTTAATGAAAAACTGTTTTTT; CDR3aa: CASSPGESRLNEKLFF
d_gene: TRBD1; v_gene: TRBV2; abundance: -; j_gene: TRBJ1-2; CDR3nt: TGTGCCAGCACGGGACAGGGGGCCTATGGCTACACCTTC; CDR3aa: CASTGQGAYGYTF
d_gene: -; v_gene: TRBV11-2; abundance: few; j_gene: TRBJ2-2; CDR3nt: TGTGCCAGCAGCTTACCCCCCCCGGCCGGGGGTCGAGCCGGGGAGCTGTTTTTT; CDR3aa: CASSLPPPAGGRAGELFF
d_gene: TRBD2; v_gene: TRBV18; abundance: -; j_gene: TRBJ2-2; CDR3nt: TGTGCCAGCTCACCCCCGGGACTAGCGGGGGCAACCGGGGAGCTGTTTTTT; CDR3aa: CASSPPGLAGATGELFF
d_gene: -; v_gene: TRBV7-9; abundance: -; j_gene: TRBJ2-7; CDR3nt: TGTGCCAGCAGCTTAGACAGAATCTACGAGCAGTACTTC; CDR3aa: CASSLDRIYEQYF
d_gene: TRBD2; v_gene: TRBV3-1/TRBV3-2; abundance: -; j_gene: TRBJ2-2; CDR3nt: TGTGCCAGCAGTCGGACTAGCGGGGGGTACACCGGGGAGCTGTTTTTT; CDR3aa: CASSRTSGGYTGELFF
d_gene: -; v_gene: TRBV28; abundance: -; j_gene: TRBJ2-7; CDR3nt: TGTGCCAGCAGCTCCGGCTCCTACGAGCAGTACTTC; CDR3aa: CASSSGSYEQYF
d_gene: -; v_gene: TRBV29-1; abundance: -; j_gene: TRBJ2-2; CDR3nt: TGCAGCGCTATGGCCTCACTCTACACCGGGGAGCTGTTTTTT; CDR3aa: CSAMASLYTGELFF
d_gene: -; v_gene: TRBV27; abundance: -; j_gene: TRBJ2-3; CDR3nt: TGTGCCAGCAGTAGGGGGGTGGGCACAGATACGCAGTATTTT; CDR3aa: CASSRGVGTDTQYF
d_gene: -; v_gene: TRBV12-3/TRBV12-4; abundance: -; j_gene: TRBJ1-1; CDR3nt: TGTGCCAGCAGTATCCCAGGGTTTTCCGGAGCTTTCTTT; CDR3aa: CASSIPGFSGAFF
d_gene: -; v_gene: TRBV4-1; abundance: -; j_gene: TRBJ1-5; CDR3nt: TGCGCCAGCAGCCTATACACAGGAGGGCAGCCCCAGCATTTT; CDR3aa: CASSLYTGGQPQHF
d_gene: -; v_gene: TRBV5-8; abundance: -; j_gene: TRBJ1-4; CDR3nt: TGTGCCAGCCCTCCACCATACTCTAATGAAAAACTGTTTTTT; CDR3aa: CASPPPYSNEKLFF
d_gene: -; v_gene: TRBV18; abundance: -; j_gene: TRBJ1-1; CDR3nt: TGTGCCAGCTCACCTCCCCTAATTCACCTCCTCTACACTGAAGCTTTCTTT; CDR3aa: CASSPPLIHLLYTEAFF
d_gene: TRBD1; v_gene: TRBV28; abundance: -; j_gene: TRBJ2-2; CDR3nt: TGTGCCAGCAGTATAGGGACAGGGGGGACCGGGGAGCTGTTTTTT; CDR3aa: CASSIGTGGTGELFF
d_gene: -; v_gene: TRBV28; abundance: -; j_gene: TRBJ1-5; CDR3nt: TGCGCCAGCAGTACCTCCCGCGGCTGGCAGCCCCAGCATTTT; CDR3aa: CASSTSRGWQPQHF
d_gene: -; v_gene: TRBV5-4; abundance: -; j_gene: TRBJ1-4; CDR3nt: TGTGCCAGCAGCTCCGATACGACCATTATTTTT; CDR3aa: CASSSDTTIIF
d_gene: -; v_gene: TRBV6-1; abundance: -; j_gene: TRBJ2-1; CDR3nt: TGTGCCAGCAGTGAGGGATTAGGGGTTAGGTTCTTC; CDR3aa: CASSEGLGVRFF
d_gene: -; v_gene: TRBV7-6; abundance: -; j_gene: TRBJ1-5; CDR3nt: TGTGCCAGCAGCTTAGGAGGGCCCAATCAGCCCCAGCATTTT; CDR3aa: CASSLGGPNQPQHF
d_gene: TRBD1; v_gene: TRBV28; abundance: -; j_gene: TRBJ2-2; CDR3nt: TGTGCCAGCAGTTTGAGGCAGGGGGCGCGTGGGGAGCTGTTTTTT; CDR3aa: CASSLRQGARGELFF
d_gene: -; v_gene: TRBV28; abundance: -; j_gene: TRBJ1-2; CDR3nt: TGTGCCAGCAGTCCCCCGGACAGAAATAACTATGGCTACACCTTC; CDR3aa: CASSPPDRNNYGYTF
d_gene: TRBD1; v_gene: TRBV5-1; abundance: -; j_gene: TRBJ1-6; CDR3nt: TGCGCCAGCAGCACCGGGACAGGGAATTCACCCCTCCACTTT; CDR3aa: CASSTGTGNSPLHF
d_gene: -; v_gene: TRBV5-5; abundance: -; j_gene: TRBJ1-6; CDR3nt: TGTGCCAGCAGCTTGGGGGACCCGGGTCCCTATTCACCCCTCCACTTT; CDR3aa: CASSLGDPGPYSPLHF
d_gene: -; v_gene: TRBV7-8; abundance: -; j_gene: TRBJ1-1; CDR3nt: TGTGCCAGCAGCTTAGCGCCGGTGAACACTGAAGCTTTCTTT; CDR3aa: CASSLAPVNTEAFF
d_gene: -; v_gene: TRBV5-6; abundance: -; j_gene: TRBJ2-2; CDR3nt: TGTGCCAGCAGCTTTGAAAGGAACACCGGGGAGCTGTTTTTT; CDR3aa: CASSFERNTGELFF